This T cell receptor (beta chain) was retrieved from a study of identical twins. There were only healthy Caucasians among the donors. TCRdb re-called the 5' RACE reads with MiXCR, one entry per CDR3 protein. The sample carries 400,000 to 550,000 distinct CDR3 sequences, roughly 21% recorded once. There are 15 residues in the CDR3. Germline values: CDR1 SGDLS, CDR2 YYNGEE. The V and J ends lost 3 bases and 7 bases respectively, with 18 bases between them. These sequences were also reported in another study, on T cells expressing NK-cell markers. That investigation notes: The use of an anti-gamma-delta TCR antibody, which was added in several experiments, restricted sorting to T cells expressing alpha-beta TCR.

The sequencing input was CD4+ T cells sorted from blood. This chain links TRBV9 with TRBJ2-3; D possibly corresponds to TRBD2 (6 bases). This TCR was sampled from a woman under 30 in good health. CDR3 amino acids: CASSGGGGVGNTQYF. The CDR3 DNA is TGTGCCAGCAGCGGAGGAGGCGGGGTGGGGAATACGCAGTATTTT. The full variable domain, with the rest looked up from reference TRBV9 and TRBJ2-3, is DSGVTQTPKHLITATGQRVTLRCSPRSGDLSVYWYQQSLDQGLQFLIQYYNGEERAKGNILERFSAQQFPDLHSELNLSSLELGDSALYFCASSGGGGVGNTQYFGPGTRLTVL.